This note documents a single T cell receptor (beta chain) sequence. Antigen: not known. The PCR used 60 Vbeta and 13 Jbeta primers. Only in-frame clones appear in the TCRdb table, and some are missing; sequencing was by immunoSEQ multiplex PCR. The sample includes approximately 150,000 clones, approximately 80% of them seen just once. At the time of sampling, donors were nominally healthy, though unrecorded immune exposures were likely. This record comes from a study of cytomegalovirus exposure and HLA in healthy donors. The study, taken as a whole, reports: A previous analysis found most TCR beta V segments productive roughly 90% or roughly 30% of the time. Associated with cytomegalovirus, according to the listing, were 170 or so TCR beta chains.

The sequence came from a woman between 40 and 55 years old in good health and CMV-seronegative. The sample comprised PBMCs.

DNA for the CDR3: TGTGCCAGCAGCCTCCCTCAGGGGAGTGCGTACGAGCAGTACTTC. Encoded protein: CASSLPQGSAYEQYF. The chain uses TRBV7-8 and TRBJ2-7, with D perhaps matching TRBD1 (6 bases). The CDR3 length is 15 residues. Germline lookup yields CDR1 SGHVS and CDR2 FQNEAQ. V was trimmed by 5 bases and J by 4 bases, leaving 18 bases between them. Filled out from reference TRBV7-8 and TRBJ2-7, the complete variable domain reads GAGVSQSPRYKVAKRGQDVALRCDPISGHVSLFWYQQALGQGPEFLTYFQNEAQLDKSGLPSDRFFAERPEGSVSTLKIQRTQQEDSAVYLCASSLPQGSAYEQYFGPGTRLTVT.